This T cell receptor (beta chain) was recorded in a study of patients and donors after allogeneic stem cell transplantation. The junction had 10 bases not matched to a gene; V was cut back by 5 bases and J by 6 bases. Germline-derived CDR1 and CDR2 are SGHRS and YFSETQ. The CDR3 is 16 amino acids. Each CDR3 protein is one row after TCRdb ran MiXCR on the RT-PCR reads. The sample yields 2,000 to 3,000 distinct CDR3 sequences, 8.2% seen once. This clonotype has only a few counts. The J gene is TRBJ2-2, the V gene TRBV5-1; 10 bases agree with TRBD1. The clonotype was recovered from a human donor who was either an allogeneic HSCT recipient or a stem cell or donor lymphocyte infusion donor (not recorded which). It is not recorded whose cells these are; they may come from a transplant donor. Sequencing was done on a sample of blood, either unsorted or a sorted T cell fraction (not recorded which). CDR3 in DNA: TGCGCCAGCAGTCCAGCGGACAGGGGGAATCCCGGGGAGCTGTTTTTT. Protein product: CASSPADRGNPGELFF.